The source of this T cell receptor (beta chain) is a study of vaccination effects on CD4 cells after COVID-19. Study details: Post-vaccine sampling took place a median of 72 days after the second dose.

CDR1 is MNHEY and CDR2 is SMNVEV in the germline V gene (reference sequence). With 5 bases removed from V and 5 bases from J, the gap between germline ends came to 13 bases. This CDR3 is 14 amino acids long. Antigen-specific CD4+ T cells were first expanded with viral peptide pools by the ViraFEST assay and only then sequenced. Following a roughly 11-day culture, CD4+ T cells were purified. Of the BNT162b2 and mRNA-1273 vaccines, participants received two doses of one or the other. As for this clone: As yet, its antigen is unknown.

Clones were read by immunoSEQ multiplex PCR, and TCRdb kept only the in-frame ones, dropping some. This sample yields around 59,000 clones, of which roughly 80% are seen a single time; 2% belongs to the top ten. J is TRBJ2-1 and V is TRBV27; D ambiguous. The material sequenced was CD4+ T cells from PBMCs cultured with HCoV-OC43 spike peptides, taken after COVID-19 vaccination. Subset in this sample: HCoV-OC43 spike overlapping peptide pool stimulation. This TCR came from a human donor who received a COVID-19 vaccine. CDR3 in amino acids: CASSPGRGNNEQFF. Here the CDR3 DNA reads TGTGCCAGCAGTCCCGGACGAGGAAACAATGAGCAGTTCTTC.